This T cell receptor (beta chain) was sequenced in a study of T cells after yellow fever vaccination. General study findings and limits: The booster saw the reappearance of most primary-vaccination clones (around 95% CD4, less than 90% CD8). FACS-sorted repertoires could harbor abundant contaminating bulk-population clonotypes.

CDR3 length: 15 residues. CDR1 is MNHEY, CDR2 SMNVEV, per germline (reference sequence). The ends lost 7 bases at V and 8 bases at J; junction bases unmatched: 12. TCRdb re-called the 5' RACE reads with MiXCR, one entry per CDR3 protein. This sample has some 200,000 distinct CDR3 sequences, with roughly 3% found just once. To note about this clonotype: Antigen unknown.

The receptor comes from a man between 18 and 35 years old who received the YFV17D yellow fever vaccine. The sample in question was CD4+ T cells sorted from PBMCs, obtained 10 days after the yellow fever booster vaccination. The chain carries TRBV27 and TRBJ2-1; 9 nucleotides line up with TRBD1. CDR3 amino acids: CASTLDRTGVDEQFF. The CDR3 nucleotides are TGTGCCAGCACCCTGGACCGGACAGGGGTAGATGAGCAGTTCTTC.